This TCR beta chain came from a study of siplizumab effects on memory and regulatory T cells (dated by TCRdb to about 2019). Some background on the complete study: The study looked at the effect of siplizumab, an anti-CD2 antibody, on alloreactive T-cell subsets in allogeneic mixed lymphocyte reactions made from human PBMCs.

The protocol used for the library was the immunoSEQ multiplex PCR assay. Approximately 100,000 TCR templates per sample were assayed on the deep sequencing platform. Genomic DNA extracted from sorted T cells was the material used for TCRbeta CDR3 sequencing. From the authors' description of their analysis: The R programming language was used for the clonal analysis of the TCRbeta CDR3 data. Comparing unstimulated samples against CFSE-low samples taken after the reaction was how alloreactive CD4+ and CD8+ clones were defined. Alloreactive CD4+ clones were assigned to regulatory or non-regulatory origin by matching sequences to sorted unstimulated Treg and non-Treg repertoires. Imported from immuneACCESS, the table was reduced by TCRdb to in-frame sequences with V and J called. These copies leave out some clones; in studies compared against another copy, an unresolved V gene accounts for under half, and the cause of the remainder is not known. Clone size and V and J calls were adopted from that table, with D and trimming inferred from the DNA. The sample table shows tens of thousands of clones, and nearly 98% are seen once. 0.095% of the sample rests with the top ten.

Concerning this clone: The target of this receptor is not known. Within one base of it there is no much larger clone, and no base qualities were kept.

The full study reports these points: Because sequences at frequencies below about 10^-5 were poorly captured, only a minor fraction of alloreactive clones could be mapped back to unstimulated subsets. Unstimulated naive T cells appeared to be more diverse than memory T cells, and naive cells seemed to make a substantial contribution to the alloresponse. The cumulative frequency of alloreactive sequences that could be traced back to unstimulated CD4+ memory T cells was significantly reduced by siplizumab. Of the alloreactive CD4+ clones that could be mapped, the Treg-derived share averaged around 70% with siplizumab compared with under 35% in control reactions. Roughly 80-97% of proliferating CD4+ or CD8+ clones could not be assigned a naive or memory phenotype. The suppressive function of proliferating Tregs from siplizumab cultures was not functionally confirmed.

In a few donor pairs, further sequencing was done on unstimulated CD8+ naive, CD4+ memory, CD8+ TEMRA, CD4+ naive and CD8+ effector memory subsets. TCRbeta CDR3 sequencing was performed on sorted unstimulated T cells and on proliferating T cells recovered from mixed lymphocyte reactions. Fresh whole blood from ten HLA-typed healthy donors was used as the source from which PBMCs were isolated. Spanning cysteine to phenylalanine, the CDR3 consists of 14 amino acids. The sequence is cut down to CDR3 DNA, 42 bases in frame from base 1. The germline ends are 19 bases apart after V is trimmed by 1 base and J by 11 bases. According to the germline V gene, CDR1 reads SQVTM and CDR2 reads ANQGSEA.

The receptor comes from a human donor in good health. The specimen was naive CD8+ T cells sorted from blood. The cell subset or site label, as the study defines it: unstimulated naive T cells. Recombination joined TRBV29-1 with TRBJ2-3, with no confidently assigned D gene. The CDR3 corresponds to CSVEVVEVWVGQYF. The DNA sequence is as follows: TGCAGCGTTGAAGTCGTTGAGGTCTGGGTTGGGCAGTATTTT.